A single count supports the clone carrying this T cell receptor beta chain. The sample is drawn from a study of blood T cell repertoires in COVID-19. Overall study: From the United States, Italy and Spain came samples of acute and convalescent COVID-19. T cells, B-cell-depleted T cells, or PBMCs provided the cDNA or gDNA that served as material.

In the original processing: Amplified reference gene primers provided the basis for estimating nucleated cell counts. Sequencing used immunoSEQ multiplex PCR; TCRdb keeps in-frame clones, though not all of them. That table supplies the V and J calls and clone size; D and trimming were determined from the DNA. The sample holds roughly 100,000 clones, around 93% seen once. The CDR3 sequence is 14 residues long. The germline gives CDR1 MNHEY, CDR2 SVGAGI. V lost 6 bases and J lost 5, with 16 bases in between. The V call is TRBV6-5, the J call TRBJ1-2, with TRBD1 as a possible D gene (6 bases). Sequenced sample: peripheral blood. The receptor was isolated from a human donor with active COVID-19. The donor label of this sample is uncertain. The CDR3 is CASSDPTGPYGYTF. CDR3 sequence (DNA): TGTGCCAGCAGCGACCCGACAGGCCCTTATGGCTACACCTTC.